This TCR beta chain is from a study of metastatic and nonmetastatic thyroid tumors. Overall study context: Comparison of repertoires was carried out across blood and tumor or nodule tissue from malignant and benign thyroid patients.

In the original analysis: Clinicopathological groups supplied CDR3 differences that were used to build a distant-metastasis classifier for papillary thyroid cancer. TCRdb redid the clone calls on the PCR reads using MiXCR. TCRdb, not the original authors, processed these V and J calls. The sample has about 27,000 clones; roughly 17% are singletons. Study results and limitations: It was reportedly found that TCR beta diversity was significantly higher in malignant thyroid tumors than in benign nodules, a difference seen in both blood and tumor samples.

Treatment of any kind had been given to no patient before thyroid surgery. This CDR3 is built from 13 residues. Germline CDR1 SGHDT, CDR2 YYEEEE. This clone was seen only a few times. The antigen remains undetermined. At one of its ends the junction is not consistent with the germline gene, which may arise from a read error. Distinct nucleotide sequences in the sample also encode this CDR3. Sequenced sample: blood. The clonotype was recovered from a male donor with papillary thyroid cancer or a benign thyroid nodule (not recorded which). Some clones in this sample may be carry-over from other donors' samples. The V call is TRBV5-6, the J call TRBJ2-5; weak D call: TRBD2 (5 bases). The CDR3 sequence: CASSLGGGETQYF. The CDR3 DNA sequence: TGTGCTAGCAGCTTAGGAGGTGGGGAGACCCAGTACTTC.